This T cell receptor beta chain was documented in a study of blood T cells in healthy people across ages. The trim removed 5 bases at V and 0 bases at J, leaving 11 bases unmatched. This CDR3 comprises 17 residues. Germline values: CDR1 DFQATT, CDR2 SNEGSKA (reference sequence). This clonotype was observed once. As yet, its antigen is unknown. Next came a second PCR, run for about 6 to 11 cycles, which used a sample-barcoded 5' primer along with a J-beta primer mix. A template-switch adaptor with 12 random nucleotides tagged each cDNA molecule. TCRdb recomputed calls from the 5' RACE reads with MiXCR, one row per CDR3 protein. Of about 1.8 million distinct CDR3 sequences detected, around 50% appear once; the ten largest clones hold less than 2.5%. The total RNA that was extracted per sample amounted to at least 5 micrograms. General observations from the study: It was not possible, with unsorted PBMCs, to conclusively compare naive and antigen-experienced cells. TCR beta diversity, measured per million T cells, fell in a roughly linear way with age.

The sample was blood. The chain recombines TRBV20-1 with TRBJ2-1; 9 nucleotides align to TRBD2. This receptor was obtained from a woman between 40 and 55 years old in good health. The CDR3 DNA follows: TGCAGTGCTGGAGGGGGTAGCGGGGGTGACTCCTACAATGAGCAGTTCTTC. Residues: CSAGGGSGGDSYNEQFF.